Listed below are T cell receptor beta chains from one sample, sequenced in a study of blood T cell repertoires in COVID-19. Clones were sequenced by immunoSEQ multiplex PCR, and TCRdb holds only the in-frame ones, with some missing. The data hold just over 300,000 clones, with 75% to 90% observed a single time. Sequenced material: PBMCs or T cells enriched from blood (not recorded which). All receptors come from a middle-aged woman who had recovered from COVID-19. Both conserved end residues are part of each CDR3. D genes are given only for firm matches. Size is stated for part of the rows, as once, few or many counts, or as a class when the clone is expanded.

d_gene: NA; abundance: NA; v_gene: TRBV7-9; j_gene: TRBJ2-6; CDR3aa: CASSLGQRRGLSGANVLTF; CDR3nt: TGTGCCAGCAGCTTAGGACAGAGGAGGGGCCTCTCTGGGGCCAACGTCCTGACTTTC
d_gene: NA; abundance: NA; v_gene: TRBV30; j_gene: TRBJ1-5; CDR3aa: CAWSVQGNQPQHF; CDR3nt: TGTGCCTGGAGTGTGCAGGGTAATCAGCCCCAGCATTTT
d_gene: TRBD1; abundance: NA; v_gene: TRBV18; j_gene: TRBJ2-7; CDR3aa: CASSRQGLGSSYEQYF; CDR3nt: TGTGCCAGCTCAAGACAGGGGCTAGGGAGCTCCTACGAGCAGTACTTC
d_gene: TRBD2; abundance: NA; v_gene: TRBV30; j_gene: TRBJ2-5; CDR3aa: CALGGGTQETQYF; CDR3nt: TGTGCTCTGGGGGGGGGAACACAAGAGACCCAGTACTTC
d_gene: TRBD1; abundance: NA; v_gene: TRBV6-5; j_gene: TRBJ1-5; CDR3aa: CASRPDRDVYQPQHF; CDR3nt: TGTGCCAGCAGACCCGACAGGGATGTTTATCAGCCCCAGCATTTT
d_gene: TRBD1; abundance: NA; v_gene: TRBV5-1; j_gene: TRBJ2-7; CDR3aa: CASQRDTGVYEQYF; CDR3nt: TGCGCCAGCCAACGGGACACAGGGGTCTACGAGCAGTACTTC
d_gene: NA; abundance: NA; v_gene: TRBV18; j_gene: TRBJ2-5; CDR3aa: CASSPFMQGGQETQYF; CDR3nt: TGTGCCAGCTCACCTTTCATGCAGGGGGGACAAGAGACCCAGTACTTC
d_gene: TRBD1; abundance: NA; v_gene: TRBV28; j_gene: TRBJ2-7; CDR3aa: CASSGDRAYEQYF; CDR3nt: TGTGCCAGCAGTGGGGACAGGGCCTACGAGCAGTACTTC
d_gene: NA; abundance: NA; v_gene: TRBV7-9; j_gene: TRBJ2-5; CDR3aa: CASSPPTGMTTQYF; CDR3nt: TGTGCCAGCAGCCCCCCGACAGGAATGACGACCCAGTACTTC
d_gene: TRBD2; abundance: NA; v_gene: TRBV29-1; j_gene: TRBJ2-1; CDR3aa: CSVEGPPDLRGSYNEQFF; CDR3nt: TGCAGCGTTGAAGGGCCCCCTGATTTGCGGGGGAGCTACAATGAGCAGTTCTTC
d_gene: NA; abundance: NA; v_gene: TRBV13; j_gene: TRBJ1-2; CDR3aa: CASSLGGRKIHGYTF; CDR3nt: TGTGCCAGCAGCTTGGGTGGCAGGAAAATCCATGGCTACACCTTC
d_gene: NA; abundance: NA; v_gene: TRBV15; j_gene: TRBJ2-7; CDR3aa: CATSRDLNYEQYF; CDR3nt: TGTGCCACCAGCAGAGACCTTAACTACGAGCAGTACTTC
d_gene: NA; abundance: NA; v_gene: TRBV7-2; j_gene: TRBJ1-6; CDR3aa: CASSPPLGGQNSPLHF; CDR3nt: TGTGCCAGCAGCCCCCCCCTTGGGGGCCAAAATTCACCCCTCCACTTT
d_gene: TRBD1; abundance: NA; v_gene: TRBV3-1/TRBV3-2; j_gene: TRBJ1-5; CDR3aa: CASSQASGQGNQPQHF; CDR3nt: TGTGCCAGCAGCCAAGCTTCGGGACAGGGGAATCAGCCCCAGCATTTT
d_gene: TRBD2; abundance: NA; v_gene: TRBV7-3; j_gene: TRBJ2-2; CDR3aa: CASSLGLARNTGELFF; CDR3nt: TGTGCCAGCAGCCTCGGACTAGCGAGGAACACCGGGGAGCTGTTTTTT
d_gene: NA; abundance: NA; v_gene: TRBV29-1; j_gene: TRBJ2-1; CDR3aa: CSVEEGARSYNEQFF; CDR3nt: TGCAGCGTTGAAGAAGGGGCACGTTCCTACAATGAGCAGTTCTTC
d_gene: NA; abundance: once; v_gene: TRBV6-5; j_gene: TRBJ2-1; CDR3aa: CASSYSSYNEQFF; CDR3nt: TGTGCCAGCAGTTACTCCAGCTACAATGAGCAGTTCTTC
d_gene: NA; abundance: NA; v_gene: TRBV28; j_gene: TRBJ1-1; CDR3aa: CASSSGRGNTEAFF; CDR3nt: TGTGCCAGCAGTTCTGGACGGGGGAACACTGAAGCTTTCTTT
d_gene: NA; abundance: NA; v_gene: TRBV7-9; j_gene: TRBJ1-1; CDR3aa: CASSLQGMNTEAFF; CDR3nt: TGTGCCAGCAGCTTACAGGGTATGAACACTGAAGCTTTCTTT
d_gene: NA; abundance: NA; v_gene: TRBV19; j_gene: TRBJ1-2; CDR3aa: CASSIGVGYTF; CDR3nt: TGTGCCAGTAGTATAGGAGTCGGCTACACCTTC
d_gene: NA; abundance: NA; v_gene: TRBV11-2; j_gene: TRBJ1-1; CDR3aa: CASSLETANTEAFF; CDR3nt: TGTGCCAGCAGCTTAGAGACAGCGAACACTGAAGCTTTCTTT
d_gene: NA; abundance: NA; v_gene: TRBV9; j_gene: TRBJ2-7; CDR3aa: CASSPVQGFYEQYF; CDR3nt: TGTGCCAGCAGCCCCGTACAGGGTTTTTACGAGCAGTACTTC
d_gene: NA; abundance: few; v_gene: TRBV6-6; j_gene: TRBJ2-3; CDR3aa: CASSYKLADTQYF; CDR3nt: TGTGCCAGCAGTTACAAACTAGCAGATACGCAGTATTTT
d_gene: NA; abundance: NA; v_gene: TRBV2; j_gene: TRBJ1-4; CDR3aa: CASTMDSRKLFF; CDR3nt: TGTGCCAGCACCATGGACAGCCGAAAACTGTTTTTT
d_gene: TRBD2; abundance: NA; v_gene: TRBV9; j_gene: TRBJ2-3; CDR3aa: CASSELMAGGDTQYF; CDR3nt: TGTGCCAGCAGCGAGTTAATGGCGGGGGGAGATACGCAGTATTTT
d_gene: NA; abundance: NA; v_gene: TRBV20-1; j_gene: TRBJ1-1; CDR3aa: CSATDRLSTEAFF; CDR3nt: TGCAGTGCTACTGACAGGCTGAGCACTGAAGCTTTCTTT
d_gene: NA; abundance: NA; v_gene: TRBV29-1; j_gene: TRBJ2-2; CDR3aa: CSVPRSNPNTGELFF; CDR3nt: TGCAGCGTCCCGCGTAGTAATCCGAACACCGGGGAGCTGTTTTTT
d_gene: TRBD1; abundance: few; v_gene: TRBV5-6; j_gene: TRBJ2-1; CDR3aa: CASSAVQGAYNEQFF; CDR3nt: TGTGCCAGCAGCGCGGTACAGGGGGCCTACAATGAGCAGTTCTTC
d_gene: NA; abundance: NA; v_gene: TRBV12-3/TRBV12-4; j_gene: TRBJ1-2; CDR3aa: CASSSSNYGYTF; CDR3nt: TGTGCCAGCAGTTCTTCCAACTATGGCTACACCTTC
d_gene: NA; abundance: NA; v_gene: TRBV5-6; j_gene: TRBJ1-4; CDR3aa: CASSLFQTTNEKLFF; CDR3nt: TGTGCCAGCAGCTTGTTCCAGACAACTAATGAAAAACTGTTTTTT
d_gene: NA; abundance: NA; v_gene: TRBV21-1; j_gene: TRBJ1-5; CDR3aa: CASSKGGGNQPQHF; CDR3nt: TGTGCCAGCAGCAAGGGCGGGGGCAATCAGCCCCAGCATTTT
d_gene: NA; abundance: NA; v_gene: TRBV4-3; j_gene: TRBJ1-4; CDR3aa: CASSQDRLGATNEKLFF; CDR3nt: TGCGCCAGCAGCCAAGATCGACTCGGGGCAACTAATGAAAAACTGTTTTTT
d_gene: TRBD2; abundance: NA; v_gene: TRBV4-1; j_gene: TRBJ2-5; CDR3aa: CASSQAGGWSEETQYF; CDR3nt: TGCGCCAGCAGCCAAGCCGGGGGGTGGAGTGAAGAGACCCAGTACTTC
d_gene: NA; abundance: NA; v_gene: TRBV11-2; j_gene: TRBJ1-2; CDR3aa: CASSPNGFASSYGYTF; CDR3nt: TGTGCCAGCAGCCCAAACGGGTTTGCCAGCAGCTATGGCTACACCTTC
d_gene: NA; abundance: NA; v_gene: TRBV7-9; j_gene: TRBJ1-1; CDR3aa: CASSWGQMNTGEAFF; CDR3nt: TGTGCCAGCAGTTGGGGACAAATGAACACTGGTGAAGCTTTCTTT
d_gene: TRBD1; abundance: NA; v_gene: TRBV2; j_gene: TRBJ2-2; CDR3aa: CASGTGRNAGELFF; CDR3nt: TGTGCCAGCGGGACAGGGAGAAATGCCGGGGAGCTGTTTTTT
d_gene: TRBD1; abundance: NA; v_gene: TRBV5-1; j_gene: TRBJ2-7; CDR3aa: CASSRRTGTYEQYF; CDR3nt: TGCGCCAGCAGTCGGAGGACAGGGACCTACGAGCAGTACTTC
d_gene: TRBD1; abundance: NA; v_gene: TRBV18; j_gene: TRBJ1-2; CDR3aa: CASSQGQGEVGYTF; CDR3nt: TGTGCCAGCTCGCAAGGACAGGGGGAAGTTGGCTACACCTTC
d_gene: TRBD2; abundance: NA; v_gene: TRBV6-1; j_gene: TRBJ2-1; CDR3aa: CASSEDLFGLAANEQFF; CDR3nt: TGTGCCAGCAGTGAAGATCTATTCGGGCTAGCGGCCAATGAGCAGTTCTTC
d_gene: NA; abundance: NA; v_gene: TRBV21-1; j_gene: TRBJ2-3; CDR3aa: CASNQRGFTDTQYF; CDR3nt: TGTGCCAGCAATCAGCGAGGATTCACAGATACGCAGTATTTT
d_gene: NA; abundance: NA; v_gene: TRBV27; j_gene: TRBJ1-5; CDR3aa: CASSFVAGNSNQPQHF; CDR3nt: TGTGCCAGCAGTTTCGTGGCCGGGAATAGCAATCAGCCCCAGCATTTT
d_gene: NA; abundance: few; v_gene: TRBV20-1; j_gene: TRBJ2-7; CDR3aa: CSASYRDPGYEQYF; CDR3nt: TGCAGTGCTAGTTACAGGGATCCCGGCTACGAGCAGTACTTC
d_gene: TRBD1; abundance: NA; v_gene: TRBV3-1/TRBV3-2; j_gene: TRBJ2-1; CDR3aa: CASSRDRGRNNEQFF; CDR3nt: TGTGCCAGCAGCCGGGACAGGGGCCGGAACAATGAGCAGTTCTTC
d_gene: NA; abundance: NA; v_gene: TRBV11-3; j_gene: TRBJ2-7; CDR3aa: CASSLAGGGAVGYEQYF; CDR3nt: TGTGCCAGCAGCTTAGCCGGTGGGGGGGCGGTTGGCTACGAGCAGTACTTC
d_gene: NA; abundance: NA; v_gene: TRBV7-8; j_gene: TRBJ1-5; CDR3aa: CASSLESSQPQHF; CDR3nt: TGTGCCAGCAGCTTAGAGTCTAGTCAGCCCCAGCATTTT
d_gene: TRBD1; abundance: NA; v_gene: TRBV30; j_gene: TRBJ1-2; CDR3aa: CAWTTGYGYTF; CDR3nt: TGTGCCTGGACGACAGGGTATGGCTACACCTTC
d_gene: TRBD2; abundance: NA; v_gene: TRBV5-6; j_gene: TRBJ2-1; CDR3aa: CASSLLAPNEQFF; CDR3nt: TGTGCCAGCAGCCTACTAGCGCCAAATGAGCAGTTCTTC
d_gene: NA; abundance: once; v_gene: TRBV2; j_gene: TRBJ1-1; CDR3aa: CASSEPSAGVGAEAFF; CDR3nt: TGTGCCAGCAGTGAACCCTCCGCGGGGGTAGGAGCTGAAGCTTTCTTT
d_gene: TRBD2; abundance: NA; v_gene: TRBV3-1/TRBV3-2; j_gene: TRBJ2-2; CDR3aa: CASPVRSGRNTGELFF; CDR3nt: TGTGCCAGCCCCGTTCGTAGCGGGAGGAATACCGGGGAGCTGTTTTTT
d_gene: NA; abundance: NA; v_gene: TRBV10-3; j_gene: TRBJ1-4; CDR3aa: CAIRWDSGEKLFF; CDR3nt: TGTGCCATCAGGTGGGACTCAGGTGAAAAACTGTTTTTT
d_gene: TRBD1; abundance: NA; v_gene: TRBV18; j_gene: TRBJ1-2; CDR3aa: CASSSGGRGPGGYGYTF; CDR3nt: TGTGCCAGCTCATCCGGTGGCAGGGGGCCGGGAGGCTATGGCTACACCTTC
d_gene: NA; abundance: NA; v_gene: TRBV6-6; j_gene: TRBJ2-1; CDR3aa: CASNSQDPYNEQFF; CDR3nt: TGTGCCAGCAACTCACAGGACCCTTACAATGAGCAGTTCTTC
d_gene: TRBD1; abundance: NA; v_gene: TRBV5-1; j_gene: TRBJ2-3; CDR3aa: CASSFQGVEITDTQYF; CDR3nt: TGCGCCAGCAGCTTTCAGGGGGTTGAAATCACAGATACGCAGTATTTT
d_gene: NA; abundance: NA; v_gene: TRBV28; j_gene: TRBJ2-7; CDR3aa: CASSPRVPLYEQYF; CDR3nt: TGTGCCAGCAGTCCCCGGGTCCCTCTCTACGAGCAGTACTTC
d_gene: TRBD1; abundance: NA; v_gene: TRBV18; j_gene: TRBJ1-2; CDR3aa: CASSPNRGYGYTF; CDR3nt: TGTGCCAGCTCACCAAACAGGGGTTATGGCTACACCTTC
d_gene: TRBD2; abundance: NA; v_gene: TRBV5-4; j_gene: TRBJ2-1; CDR3aa: CASSLAGTSVQNEQFF; CDR3nt: TGTGCCAGCAGCTTGGCCGGGACTAGCGTACAGAATGAGCAGTTCTTC
d_gene: NA; abundance: NA; v_gene: TRBV10-3; j_gene: TRBJ1-2; CDR3aa: CAISEEYYGYTF; CDR3nt: TGTGCCATCAGTGAGGAGTACTATGGCTACACCTTC